The source of this T cell receptor beta chain is a study of cytomegalovirus exposure and HLA in healthy donors (dated by TCRdb to 2015 to 2018). Background for the entire study: An earlier analysis of 587 of the donors reported about 300 Gb of sequence data and 95 million to 120 million unique TCR beta sequences obtained from roughly 170 million T cells. An early release covering about 600 HLA-typed donors comprised about 320 gigabases of sequencing data and 65 million to 100 million unique TCR sequences. Among the roughly 400 genotyped donors, around 81% belonged to the genetic ancestry cluster associated with self-reported Caucasian donors. The study was designed to test whether signatures of past pathogen exposure could be identified by cataloging public T cell receptors. The study used immunosequencing to profile the T cell repertoires of several hundred subjects and linked those repertoires to cytomegalovirus serostatus. In addition to the first cohort of 666 subjects, a separate validation cohort of over 90 different subjects was used. The study combined high-throughput TCR immunosequencing, statistical association of individual TCRs with disease status, and machine learning to predict cytomegalovirus infection status. A later analysis re-analyzed previously published TCR beta repertoires from roughly 630 donors and added high-resolution HLA genotyping to study TCR occurrence patterns. The later analysis used no new phenotypic data to find candidate immune exposures, relying instead on TCR beta sequences and their occurrence across donors. In an earlier analysis of several hundred of the donors, high-throughput TCR beta sequencing was used to judge whether each TCR beta V gene segment behaved as functional or pseudogenic. Donor age, sex, ethnicity and CMV serostatus were collected together with the repertoire data. A later genetic analysis took genome-wide SNP genotypes for about 65% of the 666 donors and used that subset as a discovery cohort. All discovery cohort repertoires had been generated on a single sequencing platform. Class I and class II HLA loci were covered by the typing at four-digit resolution. The number of typed donors differed by locus: about 629-640 for A, B, C, DRB1 and DQB1; 522 for DQA1; over 600 for DPA1; and around 490 for DPB1. About five DR-DQ haplotypes were treated as single units for association and clustering because of strong linkage in the cohort. Across around 400 genotyped donors of the cohort, an average of approximately 220,000 unique TCR beta nucleotide sequences per donor were sequenced, and roughly a sixth of those sequences were non-productive. Beyond this particular receptor, the publication reports: In a later analysis, TCR association rates were found to vary across HLA loci, with the most associated TCRs seen for DRB1 alleles and the fewest for HLA-C alleles. The cohort was sequenced for TCR beta chains only, and without alpha or paired-chain data the features that could be detected were limited. According to a later analysis, most CMV-associated TCR beta chains appeared to be HLA-restricted, and the HLA associations seemed to be driven largely by CMV exposure. According to a later analysis, parvovirus B19, influenza, CMV and Epstein-Barr virus appeared linked to several top co-occurrence clusters. According to the authors, the approach could potentially be generalized to other disease states and immunological phenotypes. When HLA alleles, especially DR and DQ, strongly co-occurred, attributing TCR associations to individual alleles was difficult. The only immune exposure information available for the cohort was CMV serostatus. A further reported finding was that TCR beta sequences accurately predicted the HLA-A and HLA-B alleles for most subjects in the first cohort. Some 16 rarely observed V segments, including chromosome 9 orphons, were excluded from the earlier analysis of about 610 of the donors because counts were too low. In the study, 150 to 200 TCR beta chains were listed as associated with cytomegalovirus. In both the original and validation cohorts, the classifier was reported to diagnose cytomegalovirus status with high specificity and sensitivity. Across donors, most TCR sequences were observed very rarely, whereas some public TCRs were present in many individuals. Some IMGT-functional V segments, including TRBV6-2 and TRBV6-3, could not be told apart with the 87-base-pair reads, so those segments were excluded. In a later genetic analysis, a missense DCLRE1C variant was associated with V-gene and J-gene trimming of TCR beta chains, and the association was replicated in an independent cohort. In a later analysis, HLA-associated TCR beta chains showed more clonal expansion and lower generation probabilities than non-associated chains that were equally common. Correlated functional status among segregating V segments might reflect linkage disequilibrium, but an unknown experimental factor could not be ruled out. In an earlier analysis of fewer than 750 of the donors, most TCR beta V segments were observed in productive rearrangements about 90% or about 30% of the time, broadly matching IMGT annotations. Three of the identified cytomegalovirus-associated TCR beta chains were confirmed in vitro to be specific for cytomegalovirus antigens. The presence/absence analyses assumed that sequencing depth was roughly uniform across donors, and that assumption may not be true. Specific HLA alleles were associated with more than 15,000 TCR beta sequences at a false discovery rate of 0.05 in a later analysis. Because HLA typing was missing for some donors at each locus, association tests included only the typed subset. According to a later genetic analysis, donors in an Asian-associated ancestry cluster had fewer N-insertions in productive TCRs than the roughly 670-donor mean. The sequencing pipeline was judged likely to have produced a cluster of highly shared sequence variants as a technical artifact.

Note on this clone: Its antigen specificity is not known. Base qualities are not at hand, and no much larger clone is one base apart.

According to the germline V gene (reference sequence), CDR1 reads LNHNV and CDR2 reads YYDKDF. Its CDR3 holds 13 amino acids, cysteine through phenylalanine. The retained sequence is limited to the CDR3, 39 bases, with the frame set at the first base. The trim is 3 bases for V and 6 bases for J, with a gap of 12 bases between the germline ends. Library creation used the immunoSEQ multiplex PCR assay. A mixture of 60 forward primers for TCR Vbeta segments and 13 reverse primers for TCR Jbeta segments was used in the multiplex PCR. The CDR3 region of rearranged TCR beta genes was amplified from genomic DNA with a multiplex PCR assay. Amplified TCR beta libraries were sequenced as 87-base-pair reads on the Illumina HiSeq System. The source study handled its data this way. A later analysis counted tens of millions of unique TCR beta chains across the 550 to 700 repertoires, and around 9.9 million of these chains were shared by at least two donors. Raw reads were error-corrected and collapsed into unique sequences by a nearest-neighbor algorithm in which closely related sequences were merged to remove PCR and sequencing errors. CDR3 sequences were aligned to IMGT reference sequences to assign V, D and J gene segments. For a sequence to be retained, at least a six-nucleotide match to both a V gene segment and a J gene segment was required. Rearrangements were classified as productive when the CDR3 lacked stop codons and remained in frame with V and J, and all other rearrangements were classified as non-productive. Following IMGT convention, CDR3 was defined as the stretch from the second conserved V-encoded cysteine to the conserved J-encoded phenylalanine. The earlier analysis of around 640 of the donors excluded sequences that lacked an unambiguous match to a single V gene segment. In an earlier analysis of a few hundred of the donors, V segments were called functional above 56.7% productive rearrangements and were called segregating when the between-donor standard deviation exceeded 5%. A statistical classification framework was built for diagnosing cytomegalovirus status from the catalog of TCR beta chain sequences. In a later analysis, V and J genes were assigned by comparing TCR nucleotide sequences against IMGT/GENE-DB human TR gene sequences. In a later analysis, CDR3 sequences and most-parsimonious VDJ recombination scenarios were assigned using the TCRdist pipeline. A later analysis defined each TCR beta chain by its CDR3 amino acid sequence plus V-gene family, and excluded reads lacking a unique V-gene family. A later analysis removed 450 to 600 highly shared, low-generation-probability nucleotide sequences to deal with suspected cross-contamination and a sequencing artifact. A later analysis calculated a clonal expansion index for each public chain from normalized within-repertoire ranks of inferred template counts. In a later analysis, generation probabilities were computed using a VDJ recombination model fitted to out-of-frame rearrangements, and the results were checked against IGoR. In a later analysis, TCR-TCR, TCR-HLA and TCR-CMV co-occurrence was scored with hypergeometric tests, and a repertoire-size bias correction was applied to TCR pairs. To estimate false discovery rates, a later analysis permuted the HLA or CMV assignments 20 times. In a later analysis, co-occurring TCRs were grouped with DBSCAN, and TCRdist sequence similarity was added when clustering was performed within HLA-allele-positive subsets. Repertoires with fewer than 30,000 or more than 120,000 public chains, plus five repertoires with anomalous nucleotide sharing, were excluded from co-occurrence clustering. Sourced from immuneACCESS, this table was stored by TCRdb with only in-frame sequences that have V and J called. A share of the clones is absent; for the studies checked, an unresolved V gene accounts for under half, and the remainder has no known explanation. D and trimming come from the DNA, and the V and J calls and clone size come from that table. The sample data list 150,000 to 200,000 clones, and 77% of these were observed just once. 7% to 9% of the sample is taken by the ten largest.

The cohort was made up of several hundred healthy bone marrow donors. At the time of sampling, every cohort member was nominally healthy, though immune exposures that went unrecorded were likely present. The donor was CMV seropositive and was included in the group of 250 to 300 seropositive cohort members. Each donor provided a peripheral blood sample, and peripheral blood mononuclear cells were used for TCR beta sequencing. The Qiagen DNeasy Blood Extraction Kit was used to extract genomic DNA from the blood cell samples. This TCR came from a male donor in good health and CMV-seropositive. Input material: PBMCs. In this chain, TRBV15 is recombined with TRBJ2-7; no D gene can be assigned with confidence. The encoded CDR3 is CATSSWQVGEQYF. The sequenced DNA is TGTGCCACCAGCAGTTGGCAGGTCGGCGAGCAGTACTTC. Outside the CDR3, residues come from the reference TRBV15 and TRBJ2-7 proteins, so the full variable domain is: DAMVIQNPRYQVTQFGKPVTLSCSQTLNHNVMYWYQQKSSQAPKLLFHYYDKDFNNEADTPDNFQSRRPNTSFCFLDIRSPGLGDTAMYLCATSSWQVGEQYFGPGTRLTVT.